Below are 22 T cell receptor beta chains sequenced from a single sample in a study of T cells in localized non-small cell lung cancer. Measured with immunoSEQ multiplex PCR; TCRdb has only the in-frame clones, and not every one. The repertoire holds around 69,000 clones, with roughly 90% as singletons. Sequenced material: peripheral blood, taken before any cancer treatment. The source of these receptors is a woman aged 40-69 years with stage I lung adenocarcinoma.

The chain is built from TRBV15 and TRBJ2-3; unclear D gene. Germline lookup yields CDR1 LNHNV and CDR2 YYDKDF (reference sequence). This CDR3 has 16 residues. Trimming took off 0 bases at V and 2 bases at J, with 12 bases between the two ends. The CDR3 DNA reads as TGTGCCACCAGCAGAGACGGAAACTGGGCCACAGATACGCAGTATTTT. Translated, it gives CATSRDGNWATDTQYF.

This chain links TRBV10-1 with TRBJ1-1; 7 nucleotides agree with TRBD1. Germline V gene sequence: CDR1 WNHNN, CDR2 SYGVQD (reference sequence). Trimming removed 0 bases from V and 7 bases from J; junction bases left unmatched: 5. The CDR3 has 14 amino acids. This chain's CDR3 is CASSESTGFDEAFF. Written as DNA, the CDR3 is TGCGCCAGCAGTGAGTCGACAGGGTTCGATGAAGCTTTCTTT.

This clone was counted once. The chain combines TRBV29-1 with TRBJ2-1; tentative D call: TRBD1 (5 bases). Between the trimmed V and J ends, which lost 2 bases and 4 bases, there was a span of 6 bases. Looked up from germline, CDR1 is SQVTM and CDR2 is ANQGSEA. The CDR3 length is 12 residues. CDR3 nucleotides: TGCAGCGTTGAACCAGGGTACAATGAGCAGTTCTTC. It specifies CSVEPGYNEQFF.

V is TRBV30 and J is TRBJ1-6; maybe TRBD1 (5 bases). V shed 2 bases and J shed 15 bases, with 17 bases lying between them. CDR1 GTSNPN and CDR2 SVGIG come from the germline V gene (reference sequence). This CDR3 is 13 amino acids long. CDR3 sequence reads: CAWSTRDPGHLHF. For the CDR3, the DNA is TGTGCCTGGAGTACCCGGGACCCTGGTCACCTCCACTTT.

This chain links TRBV11-2 with TRBJ2-3; 13 positions agree with TRBD2. Per germline, CDR1 SGHAT and CDR2 FQNNGV. V dropped 8 bases and J dropped 4; count of bases not matched to a gene: 12. CDR3 length equals 17 residues. CDR3 residues: CASGLPLGLAGSDTQYF. The CDR3 DNA is TGTGCCAGCGGCCTCCCCCTGGGACTAGCGGGATCAGATACGCAGTATTTT.

This clone was counted a single time. The V call is TRBV19, the J call TRBJ1-5; D remains unclear. Looked up from germline, CDR1 is LNHDA and CDR2 is SQIVND (reference sequence). Trimming removed 6 bases from V and 2 bases from J, with 29 bases in between. The CDR3 has 20 amino acids. This CDR3 is CASSPGYWELGAPRNQPQHF. DNA for the CDR3: TGTGCCAGTAGCCCCGGGTATTGGGAGTTGGGCGCTCCTCGCAATCAGCCCCAGCATTTT. The whole variable domain, filled in from reference TRBV19 and TRBJ1-5, reads DGGITQSPKYLFRKEGQNVTLSCEQNLNHDAMYWYRQDPGQGLRLIYYSQIVNDFQKGDIAEGYSVSREKKESFPLTVTSAQKNPTAFYLCASSPGYWELGAPRNQPQHFGDGTRLSIL.

The chain recombines TRBV7-6 with TRBJ2-2; no clear D. V lost 1 base to trimming and J lost 7 bases, with 4 bases between them. The CDR3 covers 12 residues. Germline V gene lookup returns CDR1 SGHVS and CDR2 FNYEAQ. CDR3 nucleotides: TGTGCCAGCAGCTTAGTAGGCGGGGAGCTGTTTTTT. Protein: CASSLVGGELFF.

The V call is TRBV18, the J call TRBJ2-5, with TRBD2 matching 10 bases. Germline CDR1 KGHSH, CDR2 LQKENI. Trimming at V came to 1 base and at J to 5 bases, leaving 10 bases not matched to a gene. This CDR3 has 17 amino acids. The CDR3 nucleotides read TGTGCCAGCTCACCACGACTAGCGGGCGGGGAGAGGGAGACCCAGTACTTC. This sequence encodes CASSPRLAGGERETQYF.

This clone was recorded a few times. The V call is TRBV7-3, the J call TRBJ2-1; 15 positions match TRBD2. The V gene end was trimmed by 5 bases and the J gene end by 4 bases; junction bases not matched to a gene: 9. The CDR3 consists of 18 residues. The V gene's germline CDR1 is SGHTA and CDR2 FQGTGA. In nucleotides, the CDR3 is TGTGCCAGCAGCCCAGGACTAGCGGGGGGGCAGATTTACAATGAGCAGTTCTTC. This gives the protein CASSPGLAGGQIYNEQFF.

The rearrangement uses TRBV29-1 and TRBJ2-7; D gene uncertain. The CDR3 is made up of 12 amino acids. V was shortened by 0 bases and J by 2 bases, with 5 bases between the two germline ends. In germline, CDR1 is SQVTM, CDR2 ANQGSEA. The CDR3 region has the DNA TGCAGCGTTGAAGATTTGCCCTACGAGCAGTACTTC. Residues: CSVEDLPYEQYF.

The genes are TRBV2 and TRBJ1-5; D not certain. Germline CDR1 and CDR2: SNHLY and FYNNEI. Trimming pared 1 base from V and 6 bases from J, leaving 7 bases between. This CDR3 is 13 amino acids long. This CDR3 is CASSEGVGQPQHF. In nucleotides, the CDR3 is TGTGCCAGCAGTGAAGGGGTAGGTCAGCCCCAGCATTTT. Filled out from reference TRBV2 and TRBJ1-5, the complete variable domain reads EPEVTQTPSHQVTQMGQEVILRCVPISNHLYFYWYRQILGQKVEFLVSFYNNEISEKSEIFDDQFSVERPDGSNFTLKIRSTKLEDSAMYFCASSEGVGQPQHFGDGTRLSIL.

The chain combines TRBV18 with TRBJ1-2, with TRBD1 matching 8 bases. Germline values: CDR1 KGHSH, CDR2 LQKENI. The V gene end was trimmed by 5 bases and the J gene end by 6 bases; junction bases not matched to a gene: 5. The CDR3 is 13 residues long. The CDR3 spells CASSFGQGHGYTF. The CDR3 DNA is TGTGCCAGCTCATTCGGACAGGGCCATGGCTACACCTTC.

The chain employs TRBV19 and TRBJ1-4; weak D call: TRBD1 (5 bases). CDR1 is LNHDA, CDR2 SQIVND, per germline (reference sequence). There are 13 residues in the CDR3. V dropped 10 bases and J dropped 5 bases, with 14 bases sitting between them. CDR3 DNA: TGTGCCACTCGGGGCAAAGGAAATGAAAAACTGTTTTTT. This encodes CATRGKGNEKLFF.

The chain joins TRBV29-1 to TRBJ1-2; D remains ambiguous. CDR1 SQVTM and CDR2 ANQGSEA come from the germline V gene. The CDR3 covers 12 residues. V lost 6 bases to trimming and J lost 4 bases, with 12 bases between them. CDR3 loop: CSVSQLRYGYTF. DNA for the CDR3: TGCAGCGTCTCCCAGCTCCGCTATGGCTACACCTTC. The full variable domain, its missing parts supplied by reference TRBV29-1 and TRBJ1-2, is SAVISQKPSRDICQRGTSLTIQCQVDSQVTMMFWYRQQPGQSLTLIATANQGSEATYESGFVIDKFPISRPNLTFSTLTVSNMSPEDSSIYLCSVSQLRYGYTFGSGTRLTVV.

Regarding this clone: Relative to the germline gene, one junction end is altered; a read error may explain this. The chain recombines TRBV5-8 with TRBJ2-7; 7 nucleotides match TRBD1. The CDR3 has 15 residues. The germline V gene has CDR1 SGHTS and CDR2 YDEGEE. The CDR3 bases are TGTGCCAGCAGCGCCGGGGACAGACAAGTGTGGCTCCAGAGCTTC. Translated, it gives CASSAGDRQVWLQSF.

The J gene is TRBJ2-3, the V gene TRBV27, with D uncertain. The V end lost 2 bases, the J end lost 4 bases, and 4 bases lay between the germline ends. Germline V gene data show CDR1 as MNHEY and CDR2 as SMNVEV (reference sequence). The CDR3 runs 12 residues. The CDR3 DNA is TGTGCCAGCAGTTTACCTCCAGATACGCAGTATTTT. This encodes CASSLPPDTQYF.

The chain uses TRBV6-1 and TRBJ1-2, with D perhaps matching TRBD1 (6 bases). V was pared by 7 bases and J by 8 bases, with 14 bases between. Germline V gene data show CDR1 as MNHNS and CDR2 as SASEGT. CDR3 length equals 12 residues. The CDR3 DNA is TGTGCCAGCATGGGACAAAGGAAAGGCTACACCTTC. Residues: CASMGQRKGYTF.

V and J are TRBV19 and TRBJ2-3; 7 positions agree with TRBD2. This CDR3 region has 16 residues. CDR1 is LNHDA and CDR2 is SQIVND in the germline V gene (reference sequence). Trimming took 5 bases from V and 5 from J; bases not matched to a gene: 13. The CDR3 bases are TGTGCCAGTAGTGCTCCAGGACTAGGGAGGGGAGATACGCAGTATTTT. The encoded protein is CASSAPGLGRGDTQYF.

This chain's CDR3 is CASSSQVGVTGELFF. As DNA, the CDR3 is TGTGCCAGCAGCTCTCAGGTGGGGGTGACCGGGGAGCTGTTTTTT. The V and J genes are TRBV9 and TRBJ2-2; TRBD1 or TRBD2 may be the D gene (5 bases each). This CDR3 has 15 amino acids. The germline gives CDR1 SGDLS, CDR2 YYNGEE. The V gene lost 4 bases and the J gene lost 5 bases, with 15 bases spanning the gap. The whole variable domain, filled in from reference TRBV9 and TRBJ2-2, reads DSGVTQTPKHLITATGQRVTLRCSPRSGDLSVYWYQQSLDQGLQFLIQYYNGEERAKGNILERFSAQQFPDLHSELNLSSLELGDSALYFCASSSQVGVTGELFFGEGSRLTVL.

This chain connects TRBV20-1 to TRBJ2-3, with TRBD2 identical over 10 bases. The CDR3 consists of 11 residues. Germline V gene data show CDR1 as DFQATT and CDR2 as SNEGSKA (reference sequence). J gave up 14 bases and V 6 bases, and 8 bases lay outside the gene matches. This chain's CDR3 is CSASSGGIRYF. CDR3 sequence (DNA): TGCAGTGCCAGTAGCGGGGGGATAAGGTATTTT.

This chain connects TRBV15 to TRBJ1-1; D remains ambiguous. The CDR3 runs 11 residues. Deletions cut 0 bases from V and 7 bases from J, with 3 bases between. Germline CDR1 and CDR2: LNHNV and YYDKDF (reference sequence). The CDR3 spells CATSREGEAFF. The CDR3 DNA reads TGTGCCACCAGCAGAGAGGGTGAAGCTTTCTTT.

The rearrangement joins TRBV2 to TRBJ2-2, with D uncertain. CDR3 length: 13 amino acids. Germline CDR1 SNHLY, CDR2 FYNNEI. Trimming pared 0 bases from V and 4 bases from J, leaving 3 bases between. DNA of the CDR3: TGTGCCAGCAGTGAAGCTGGCACCGGGGAGCTGTTTTTT. As protein: CASSEAGTGELFF.